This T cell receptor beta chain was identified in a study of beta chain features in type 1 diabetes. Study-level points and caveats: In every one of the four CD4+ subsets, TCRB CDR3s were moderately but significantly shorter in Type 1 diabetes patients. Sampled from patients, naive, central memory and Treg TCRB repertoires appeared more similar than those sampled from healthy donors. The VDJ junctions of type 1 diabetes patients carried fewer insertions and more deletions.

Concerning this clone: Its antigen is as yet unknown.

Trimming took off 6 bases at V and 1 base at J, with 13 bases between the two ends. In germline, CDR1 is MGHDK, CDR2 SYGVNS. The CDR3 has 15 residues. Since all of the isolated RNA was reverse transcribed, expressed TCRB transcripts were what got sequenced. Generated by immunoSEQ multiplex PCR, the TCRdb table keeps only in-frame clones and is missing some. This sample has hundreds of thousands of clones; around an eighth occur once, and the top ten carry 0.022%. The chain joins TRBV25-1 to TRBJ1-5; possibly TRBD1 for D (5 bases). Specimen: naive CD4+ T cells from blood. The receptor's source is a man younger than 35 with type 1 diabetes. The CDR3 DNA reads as TGTGCCAGCAGCTCACGGGGGGACAGCAATCAGCCCCAGCATTTT. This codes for CASSSRGDSNQPQHF.